The clone carrying this T cell receptor beta chain was counted a few times. Its antigen is unidentified. After removal of 4 bases from V and 5 bases from J, the junction contained 6 bases not matched to a gene. There are 16 residues in the CDR3. From germline, CDR1 is SGHRS and CDR2 YFSETQ. Time point defined: sample taken at primary tumor resection. Whole RNA was taken from tumor, nontumor lung or frozen PBMC; it was then sequenced unsorted. The donors comprised some 78 untreated early-stage non-small cell lung cancer patients. This entry is derived from a study of spatial heterogeneity in lung cancer. Study-level results: Ubiquitous, expanded tumor-derived TCRs were more frequently observed in blood at resection than at follow-up.

TCR cDNA molecules were tagged individually, and each one carried a unique molecular identifier. TCRdb re-analysed the 5' RACE reads in MiXCR, keeping a single row per CDR3 protein. The table includes 28,000 or so distinct CDR3 sequences, around 8.4% detected once. The sequence was collected from a female donor with early-stage non-small cell lung cancer. The source was PBMCs, collected at surgery. This rearrangement joins TRBV5-1 to TRBJ2-1; 13 bases are shared with TRBD2. The CDR3 bases are TGCGCCAGCAGCATTGGAGGGACTAGCGGGAACAATGAGCAGTTCTTC. Residues: CASSIGGTSGNNEQFF.